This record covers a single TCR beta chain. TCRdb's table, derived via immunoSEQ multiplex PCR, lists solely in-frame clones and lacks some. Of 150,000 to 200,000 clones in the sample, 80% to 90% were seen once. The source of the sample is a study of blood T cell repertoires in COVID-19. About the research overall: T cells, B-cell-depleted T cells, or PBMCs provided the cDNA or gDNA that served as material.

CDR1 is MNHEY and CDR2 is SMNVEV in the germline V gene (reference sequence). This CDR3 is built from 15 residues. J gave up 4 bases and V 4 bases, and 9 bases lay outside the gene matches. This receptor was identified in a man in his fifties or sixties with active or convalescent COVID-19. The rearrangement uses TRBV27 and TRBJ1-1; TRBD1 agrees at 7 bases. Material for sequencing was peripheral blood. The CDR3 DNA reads TGTGCCAGCAGTTACCAGAAAGGGGGCCTCACTGAAGCTTTCTTT. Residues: CASSYQKGGLTEAFF.